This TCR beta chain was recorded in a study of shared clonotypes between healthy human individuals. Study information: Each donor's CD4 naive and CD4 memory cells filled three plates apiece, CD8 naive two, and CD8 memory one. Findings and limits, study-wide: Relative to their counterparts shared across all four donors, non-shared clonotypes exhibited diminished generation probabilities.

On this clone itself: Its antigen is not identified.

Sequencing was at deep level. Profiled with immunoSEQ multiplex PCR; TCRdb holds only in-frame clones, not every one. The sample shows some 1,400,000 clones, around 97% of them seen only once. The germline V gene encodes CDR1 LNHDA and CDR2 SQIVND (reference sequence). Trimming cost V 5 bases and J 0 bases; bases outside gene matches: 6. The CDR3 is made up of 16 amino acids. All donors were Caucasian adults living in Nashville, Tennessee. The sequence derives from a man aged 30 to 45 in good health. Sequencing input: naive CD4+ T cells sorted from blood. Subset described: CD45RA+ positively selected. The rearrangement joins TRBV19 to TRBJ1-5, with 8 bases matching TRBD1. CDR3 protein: CASSLDRAYSNQPQHF. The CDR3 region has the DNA TGTGCCAGTAGTCTGGACAGGGCCTATAGCAATCAGCCCCAGCATTTT.